Described below is a single T cell receptor (beta chain) sequence and its context. Profiled with immunoSEQ multiplex PCR; TCRdb holds only in-frame clones, not every one. The sample shows about 140,000 clones, roughly 80% of them seen only once. This record comes from a study of blood T cell repertoires in COVID-19. The clonotype originates from a human donor in a cohort sampled during active COVID-19. Sequenced input: peripheral blood.

CDR3 loop: CASSLGGSPGTSKQTQYF. For the CDR3, the DNA is TGTGCCAGCAGCTTAGGGGGTTCCCCCGGGACTTCGAAACAGACCCAGTACTTC. V gene TRBV7-9 combines with J gene TRBJ2-5; D is perhaps TRBD2 (6 bases). CDR1 is SEHNR and CDR2 is FQNEAQ in the germline V gene (reference sequence). V was trimmed by 1 base and J by 6 bases, leaving 24 bases between them. The CDR3 is 18 residues long.